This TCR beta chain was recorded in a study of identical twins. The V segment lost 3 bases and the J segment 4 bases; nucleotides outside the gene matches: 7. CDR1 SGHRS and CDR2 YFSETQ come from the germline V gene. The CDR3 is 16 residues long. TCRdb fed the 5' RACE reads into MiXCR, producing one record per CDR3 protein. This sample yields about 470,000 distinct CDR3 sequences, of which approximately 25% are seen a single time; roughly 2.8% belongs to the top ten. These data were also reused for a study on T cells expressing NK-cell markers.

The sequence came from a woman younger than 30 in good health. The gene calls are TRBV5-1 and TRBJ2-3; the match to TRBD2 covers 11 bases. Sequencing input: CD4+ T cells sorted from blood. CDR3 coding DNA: TGCGCCAGCAGCTCCATCCTAGCGGGGGGAGCAGATACGCAGTATTTT. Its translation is CASSSILAGGADTQYF.